Sequencing of this TCR beta chain was carried out in a study of immune heterogeneity within non-small cell lung tumors. This clonotype is medium-sized within its sample. Samples each supplied approximately 0.55 ug of bulk tumor genomic DNA as template. Several biopsies per primary tumor, spaced far apart, were taken during surgery. Their non-small cell lung cancer was newly diagnosed and untreated, and the patients underwent curative surgery. The CDR3 runs 14 residues. Germline assignment: CDR1 SGDLS and CDR2 YYNGEE. V was clipped by 0 bases and J by 0 bases, with 6 bases between them. Amplification of the TCR beta CDR3 was achieved through multiplex PCR with 32 V and 13 J primers. Via MiXCR, TCRdb re-called the multiplex PCR reads, giving one row per CDR3 protein. The data hold some 5,600 distinct CDR3 sequences, with more than 15% observed a single time.

The specimen sequenced was lung tumor tissue. This TCR was sampled from a man in his forties or fifties with non-small cell lung cancer. The genes are TRBV9 and TRBJ1-2; no definite D call. As DNA, the CDR3 is TGTGCCAGCAGCGTAGGGCAGGCTAACTATGGCTACACCTTC. This translates into CASSVGQANYGYTF.